Sequencing of this T cell receptor (beta chain) was carried out in a study of blood T cell repertoires in COVID-19. Study as a whole: Some COVID-19 samples were acute and others convalescent; all came from the United States, Italy and Spain.

Method: immunoSEQ multiplex PCR; TCRdb's copy keeps in-frame clones and lacks some. The sample includes approximately 56,000 clones, roughly 89% of them seen just once. V shed 5 bases, J shed 4 bases, and the junction held 6 bases outside the gene matches. There are 15 residues in the CDR3. Germline V lookup: CDR1 LNHDA, CDR2 SQIVND (reference sequence). J is TRBJ1-2 and V is TRBV19, with TRBD1 matching over 11 bases. Sample: peripheral blood. The TCR sequence derives from a woman in her fifties or sixties with COVID-19, enrolled during active disease. In DNA form, the CDR3 reads TGTGCCAGTAGTCCGGGGACAGGGGGGGCCTATGGCTACACCTTC. It translates to CASSPGTGGAYGYTF. Full variable domain (rest looked up from reference TRBV19 and TRBJ1-2): DGGITQSPKYLFRKEGQNVTLSCEQNLNHDAMYWYRQDPGQGLRLIYYSQIVNDFQKGDIAEGYSVSREKKESFPLTVTSAQKNPTAFYLCASSPGTGGAYGYTFGSGTRLTVV.